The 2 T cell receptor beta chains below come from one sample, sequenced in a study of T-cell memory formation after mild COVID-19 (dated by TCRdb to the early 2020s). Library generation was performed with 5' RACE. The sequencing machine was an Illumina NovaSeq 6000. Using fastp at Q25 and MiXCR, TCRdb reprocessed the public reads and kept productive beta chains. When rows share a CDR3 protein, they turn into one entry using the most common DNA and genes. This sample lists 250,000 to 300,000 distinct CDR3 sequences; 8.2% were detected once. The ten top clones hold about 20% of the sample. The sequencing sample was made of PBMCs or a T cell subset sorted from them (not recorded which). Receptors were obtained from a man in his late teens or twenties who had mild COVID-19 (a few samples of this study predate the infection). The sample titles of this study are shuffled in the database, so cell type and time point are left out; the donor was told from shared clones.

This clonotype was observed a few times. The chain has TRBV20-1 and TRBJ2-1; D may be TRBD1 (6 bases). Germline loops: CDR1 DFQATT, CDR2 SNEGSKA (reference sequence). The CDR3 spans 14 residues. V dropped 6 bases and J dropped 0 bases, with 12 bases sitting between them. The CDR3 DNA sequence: TGCAGTGCGATGCTGGGGGCCTCCTACAATGAGCAGTTCTTC. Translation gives CSAMLGASYNEQFF.

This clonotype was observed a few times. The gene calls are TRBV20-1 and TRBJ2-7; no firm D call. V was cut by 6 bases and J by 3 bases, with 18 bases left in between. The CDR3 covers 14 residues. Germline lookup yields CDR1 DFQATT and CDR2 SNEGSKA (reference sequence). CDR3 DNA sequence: TGCAGTGCAAGATCCTCCGGATCTTACTACGAGCAGTACTTC. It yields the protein CSARSSGSYYEQYF.